The source of this T cell receptor (beta chain) is a study of blood T cells in healthy people across ages. General study results and limits: Researchers judged that diversity estimates from one million T cells fell short of true values.

Combining a sample-barcoded 5' primer with a J-beta primer mix, a second PCR ran for about 7 to 12 cycles. MiXCR, run by TCRdb on the 5' RACE reads, gives a single entry per CDR3 protein. Of 750,000 to 1,000,000 distinct CDR3 sequences in the sample, 25% to 30% were seen once. In regard to this clonotype: Its antigen is as yet unknown.

Germline V gives CDR1 MDHEN, CDR2 SYDVKM. Trimming took off 8 bases at V and 2 bases at J, with 15 bases between the two ends. This CDR3 comprises 14 residues. Separately, the same data were catalogued under a study of T cells of mothers and their children.

The V and J genes are TRBV28 and TRBJ1-2, with a tentative D call TRBD1 (6 bases). Sequencing was carried out using blood. The TCR originated in a woman in her forties in good health. The CDR3 protein is CASGWGGANYGYTF. DNA for the CDR3: TGTGCCAGCGGTTGGGGGGGGGCGAACTATGGCTACACCTTC.